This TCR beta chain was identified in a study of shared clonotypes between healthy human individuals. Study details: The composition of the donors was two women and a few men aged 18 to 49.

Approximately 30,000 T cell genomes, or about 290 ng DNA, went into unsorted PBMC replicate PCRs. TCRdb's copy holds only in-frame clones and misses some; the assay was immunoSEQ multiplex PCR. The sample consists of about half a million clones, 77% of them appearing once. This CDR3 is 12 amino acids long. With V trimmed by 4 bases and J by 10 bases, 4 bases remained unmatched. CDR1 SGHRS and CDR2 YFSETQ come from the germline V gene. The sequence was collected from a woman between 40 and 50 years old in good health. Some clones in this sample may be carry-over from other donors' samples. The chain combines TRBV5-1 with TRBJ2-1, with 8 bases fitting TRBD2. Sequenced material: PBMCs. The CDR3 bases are TGCGCCAGCAGCCCGGGAGGGAACGAGCAGTTCTTC. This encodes CASSPGGNEQFF.